The clone carrying this T cell receptor (beta chain) was seen ten or more times. What it binds is not known. This sample was taken from a study of T cells in Graves' hyperthyroidism and ophthalmopathy. Regarding the study as a whole: Model output signaled ophthalmopathy a median approximately 6.2 months ahead of onset.

This CDR3 comprises 16 residues. Germline assignment: CDR1 SEHNR and CDR2 FQNEAQ (reference sequence). After removal of 1 base from V and 3 bases from J, the junction contained 3 bases not matched to a gene. Patients with uncontrolled infections, other autoimmune diseases, pregnancy or lactation were excluded. About 10 ml of fresh peripheral blood supplied the PBMCs. Using RNA transcripts as the source, TCR beta CDR3 regions were amplified. First-round RT-PCR targeting the TCR CDR3 was performed with the HTBI primer set. TCRdb reprocessed the multiplex PCR reads with MiXCR, giving one entry per CDR3 protein. The table includes roughly 570,000 distinct CDR3 sequences, 15% to 18% detected once.

Material for sequencing was blood. This receptor was taken from a woman aged 25 to 39 with Graves' hyperthyroidism. The rearrangement links TRBV7-9 to TRBJ2-1, with 10 bases identical to TRBD2. The CDR3 nucleotides are TGTGCCAGCAGCTTAGGGTCTAGCGGGGGCTACAATGAGCAGTTCTTC. This translates into CASSLGSSGGYNEQFF.